These T cell receptor beta chains were read from a single sample in a study of CD4 and CD8 cells across lung adenocarcinoma regions. A single record per CDR3 protein comes from TCRdb applying MiXCR to the PCR reads. The table lists roughly 10,000 distinct CDR3 sequences, roughly 51% of them singletons. Sequenced sample: CD8+ T cells from the margin of a lung tumor. The source is a male donor with lung adenocarcinoma. The CD4 and CD8 labels of this study may be unreliable. CDR3s include the opening cysteine and the closing phenylalanine or tryptophan. D genes are given only for firm matches. Some rows have no size entry. The others give once, few or many, or a class for an expanded clone.

>.|.|TRBJ2-5|14|TRBV6-1
TGTGCGAGCACTCCGGGCGGTCCCACAGAGACCCAGTACTTC
CASTPGGPTETQYF
>few|.|TRBJ2-3|17|TRBV7-6
TGTGCCAGCAGCTTGGGGGTGGGGGGCGGGAGCGGGGATACCCAGTATTTT
CASSLGVGGGSGDTQYF
>few|.|TRBJ2-7|16|TRBV12-3/TRBV12-4
TGTGCCAGCAGTTCCCTCAGGAATTCGTTCTCCTACGAGCAGTACTTC
CASSSLRNSFSYEQYF
>.|.|TRBJ2-1|13|TRBV14
TGTGCCAGCAGCCTAGCGGAAACCTGGGGGCAGTTCTTC
CASSLAETWGQFF
>.|.|TRBJ2-3|14|TRBV7-2
TGTGCCAGCAGCTACGCGGTGAGCTCAGATGCGCAGTATTTT
CASSYAVSSDAQYF
>few|.|TRBJ1-2|13|TRBV6-1
TGTGCCAGCAGTGAATCGAGGGTCCGGGGCTACACCTTC
CASSESRVRGYTF
>many|.|TRBJ2-7|11|TRBV6-1
TGTGCCACAGGGATTTCCTACGAGCAGTACTTC
CATGISYEQYF
>few|TRBD1|TRBJ2-6|17|TRBV24-1
TGTGCCACCAGTGTTGGACAGGGAAAGTCTGGGGCCAACGTCCTGACTTTC
CATSVGQGKSGANVLTF
>few|.|TRBJ2-5|14|TRBV27
TGTGCCAGCAGTCCCACCAGGGCGAAAGAGACCCAGTACTTC
CASSPTRAKETQYF
>.|.|TRBJ2-2|14|TRBV7-2
TGTGCCAGCAGCTCCCGCCCGGACGACGGGGAGCTGTTTTTT
CASSSRPDDGELFF
>.|.|TRBJ2-7|12|TRBV7-2
TGTGCCAGCAGCTTTCAGGGTTACGAGCAGTACTTC
CASSFQGYEQYF
>.|.|TRBJ1-5|13|TRBV14
TGTGCCAGCAGCCGAACAGGGAGTCAGCCCCAGCATTTT
CASSRTGSQPQHF
>.|TRBD1|TRBJ2-2|17|TRBV6-1
TGTGCCAGCAGTGAATTCGCAGGGGGCGCAGACACCGGGGAGCTGTTTTTT
CASSEFAGGADTGELFF
>.|TRBD2|TRBJ2-1|15|TRBV6-1
TGTGCCAGCAGGGAGACTAGCGGAGTTTACAATGAGCAGTTCTTC
CASRETSGVYNEQFF
>.|.|TRBJ2-1|17|TRBV6-1
TGTGCCAGCAGTCTCCGAAGGGGCGGGGGCGTACTCTACGAGCAGTTCTTC
CASSLRRGGGVLYEQFF
>medium-sized|.|TRBJ2-7|14|TRBV6-1
TGTGCCAGCAGTGACTACAGGGAGACCTACGAGCAGTACTTC
CASSDYRETYEQYF
>few|TRBD1|TRBJ2-1|15|TRBV27
TGTGCCAGCAGTTCCCGACAGGGGGTCTACAATGAGCAGTTCTTC
CASSSRQGVYNEQFF
>.|.|TRBJ1-5|15|TRBV6-1
TGTGCCAGCAGTGAAGGTGGGACACACAATCAGCCCCAGCATTTT
CASSEGGTHNQPQHF
>.|.|TRBJ2-2|15|TRBV25-1
TGTGCCAGCAGTGGGGGAACAGGGCTCACCGGGGAGCTGTTTTTT
CASSGGTGLTGELFF
>.|.|TRBJ2-1|15|TRBV6-1
TGTGCCAGCAGTGAAGCGGGGGGCTCCTACAATGAGCAGTTCTTC
CASSEAGGSYNEQFF
>few|.|TRBJ2-1|17|TRBV4-2
TGTGCCAGCAGCCTCCCTCCCCGGACTAGAGGGGGCAATGAGCAGTTCTTC
CASSLPPRTRGGNEQFF
>.|.|TRBJ1-1|15|TRBV4-1
TGCGCCAGCAGCCACGTACAGGGTTATAACACTGAAGCTTTCTTT
CASSHVQGYNTEAFF
>.|TRBD2|TRBJ2-7|17|TRBV11-1
TGTGCCAGCAGCGAAACTAGCGGGATGGTCCCTCCCTACGAGCAGTACTTC
CASSETSGMVPPYEQYF
>medium-sized|.|TRBJ2-7|21|TRBV27
TGTGCCAGCAGTTTAAGGGGGCAGGGGGCACCTAGGGGGGGGGAATCCTACGAGCAGTACTTC
CASSLRGQGAPRGGESYEQYF
>.|.|TRBJ1-3|14|TRBV6-1
TGTGCCAGCACCCTGGGGGCTACTGGAAACACCATATATTTT
CASTLGATGNTIYF
>.|.|TRBJ2-7|14|TRBV6-1
TGTGCCAGCATGTGGGAGCGTGGGGCCTACGAGCAGTACTTC
CASMWERGAYEQYF
>few|.|TRBJ1-2|14|TRBV6-5
TGTGCCAGCAGTTACTCGTACAGTAACTATGGCTACACCTTC
CASSYSYSNYGYTF
>.|.|TRBJ2-1|15|TRBV6-1
TGTGCCAGGAGCATCCAGACTGTCGGGACCGATGCGCAGTTTTTC
CARSIQTVGTDAQFF
>.|.|TRBJ2-1|14|TRBV10-1
TGCGCCAGCAGTGGGGTCGAGCCACCCTACGAGCAGTTCTTC
CASSGVEPPYEQFF
>.|.|TRBJ1-2|12|TRBV6-1
TGTGCCAGCAGTGAGAACAGGGTTGGCTACACCTTC
CASSENRVGYTF